This T cell receptor (beta chain) was observed in a study of blood T cells in healthy people across ages. This clonotype has a handful of counts. Primed by a sample-barcoded 5' primer and a J-beta primer mix, a second PCR proceeded for about 7 to 11 cycles. TCRdb redid the calling of the 5' RACE reads with MiXCR, one entry per CDR3 protein. The data contain around 320,000 distinct CDR3 sequences, about 25% of them singletons. This TCR came from a woman in her sixties or seventies in good health. The sequenced sample consisted of blood.

This CDR3 is CASSWRGIADTQYF. CDR3 DNA sequence: TGTGCCAGCAGCTGGAGAGGTATCGCAGATACGCAGTATTTT. The rearrangement uses TRBV7-8 and TRBJ2-3; D unclear. CDR3 length equals 14 residues. Trimming left V 4 bases short and J 4 bases short, with 12 bases between. Germline V CDR1 and CDR2: SGHVS, FQNEAQ.